This TCR beta chain was recovered during a study of cytomegalovirus exposure and HLA in healthy donors. Germline CDR1 reads SEHNR; CDR2 reads FQNEAQ (reference sequence). Trimming removed 2 bases from V and 6 bases from J, with 20 bases in between. The CDR3 is made up of 18 amino acids. The PCR contained 60 Vbeta and 13 Jbeta primers. The table came from immunoSEQ multiplex PCR; TCRdb's copy has only in-frame clones and leaves some out. This repertoire shows 130,000 or so clones, nearly 80% found once; its top ten account for approximately 1%. This chain connects TRBV7-9 to TRBJ1-6; D not certain. This clonotype was obtained from a male donor in good health and CMV-seronegative. Input material: PBMCs. The CDR3 coding sequence is TGTGCCAGCAGCTTACCCCTTGCCCGGGAGGGTGTTAATTCACCCCTCCACTTT. Amino acids: CASSLPLAREGVNSPLHF.